The source of this T cell receptor beta chain is a study of vaccination effects on CD4 cells after COVID-19. The table came from immunoSEQ multiplex PCR; TCRdb's copy has only in-frame clones and leaves some out. The sample has tens of thousands of clones; over 65% are singletons. The CDR3 has 14 amino acids. CDR1 SGHRS and CDR2 YFSETQ come from the germline V gene. Between the trimmed V and J ends, which lost 4 bases and 4 bases, there was a span of 14 bases. Culture lasted about ten days before CD4+ T cell isolation. The cohort was immunized with two doses of either the BNT162b2 or mRNA-1273 vaccine. A word on this clone: Its antigen remains unknown.

The J gene is TRBJ1-2, the V gene TRBV5-1; tentatively, D is TRBD1 (5 bases). This clonotype originated in a human donor who received a COVID-19 vaccine. This material consisted of CD4+ T cells from PBMCs cultured without peptide, taken after COVID-19 vaccination. The chain's CDR3 is CASSLGGTAYGYTF. The CDR3, as DNA: TGCGCCAGCAGCCTCGGGGGAACGGCCTATGGCTACACCTTC.